This T cell receptor (beta chain) is drawn from a study of low-dose radiotherapy and immunotherapy resistance in tumors. Primers targeting TRAV and TRBV primed first-strand cDNA, covering alpha and beta chains. The PCR that amplified TCRs ran for around 20 cycles, relying on a constant-region primer and a V-primer adapter. In TCRdb, the reads were re-called with MiXCR into one record per CDR3 protein. The sample has under 90,000 distinct CDR3 sequences, 15% to 20% seen once. Time point indicated: after trial treatment. Stated treatment: LDRT plus nivolumab, ipilimumab, low-dose cyclophosphamide and aspirin (RACIN trial). Treatment of the donors consisted of nivolumab and ipilimumab (plus aspirin, low-dose cyclophosphamide and low-dose radiotherapy). Trimming cost V 7 bases and J 5 bases; bases outside gene matches: 10. Germline V lookup: CDR1 LNHDA, CDR2 SQIVND (reference sequence). The CDR3 contains 16 residues.

The clonotype comes from a male donor with prostate cancer. This chain joins TRBV19 and TRBJ2-2; 10 bases agree with TRBD1. The specimen was PBMCs, collected after low-dose radiotherapy plus immunotherapy. CDR3 DNA sequence: TGTGCCAGTACCCCGCCGGGACAGGGGCTTACCGGGGAGCTGTTTTTT. It is translated as CASTPPGQGLTGELFF.